Each of the 10 T cell receptor beta chains below was sequenced from the same sample in a study of blood T cell repertoires in COVID-19. Measured with immunoSEQ multiplex PCR; TCRdb has only the in-frame clones, and not every one. The sample consists of 45,000 to 65,000 clones, over 75% of them appearing once. The specimen was peripheral blood. All receptors come from a man aged 45-65 years with active COVID-19.

The V call is TRBV28, the J call TRBJ1-2, with D tentatively TRBD1 (6 bases). The CDR3 is 14 residues long. Germline assignment: CDR1 MDHEN and CDR2 SYDVKM. V was clipped by 4 bases and J by 4 bases, with 13 bases between them. CDR3 sequence reads: CASSSQGRGYGYTF. CDR3 nucleotide sequence: TGTGCCAGCAGTTCCCAGGGGAGGGGCTATGGCTACACCTTC.

This clone was seen more than once but under ten times. The chain couples TRBV4-1 to TRBJ1-6, with TRBD1 as a possible D gene (5 bases). Germline-derived CDR1 and CDR2 are MGHRA and YSYEKL. V lost 1 base, J lost 0 bases, and 10 bases lay in between. The CDR3 spans 17 residues. CDR3 in DNA: TGCGCCAGCAGCCAAGGGGACGGGGGCTCCTATAATTCACCCCTCCACTTT. It codes for CASSQGDGGSYNSPLHF.

This clone was counted a single time. The chain uses TRBV9 and TRBJ2-2; TRBD2 matches at 9 bases. The CDR3 consists of 17 residues. V was pared by 4 bases and J by 3 bases, with 10 bases of the junction left unmatched. Per germline, CDR1 SGDLS and CDR2 YYNGEE. This CDR3 is CASSSPELAGDTGELFF. DNA for the CDR3: TGTGCCAGCAGCTCCCCGGAGTTAGCGGGGGACACCGGGGAGCTGTTTTTT.

This chain links TRBV28 with TRBJ1-5; 7 bases line up with TRBD1. The germline V gene has CDR1 MDHEN and CDR2 SYDVKM. Losses at the gene ends were 4 bases for V and 4 bases for J; bases not matched to a gene: 4. This CDR3 contains 14 residues. The chain's CDR3 is CASSSEGANQPQHF. The CDR3 nucleotides are TGTGCCAGCAGTTCAGAGGGGGCGAATCAGCCCCAGCATTTT.

In DNA, the CDR3 is TGTGCCAGCAGCTTAGGACAGGGCGATATGCGGGGCTACACCTTC. Its translation is CASSLGQGDMRGYTF. The chain links TRBV7-2 to TRBJ1-2, with 7 bases fitting TRBD1. CDR3 length: 15 amino acids. Germline V gene lookup returns CDR1 SGHTA and CDR2 FQGNSA. The V gene end was trimmed by 1 base and the J gene end by 8 bases; junction bases not matched to a gene: 10.

The gene calls are TRBV6-6 and TRBJ1-5; D perhaps matches TRBD1 (6 bases). The CDR3 totals 13 residues. The V end was cut by 4 bases, the J end by 9 bases, with 13 bases between. Germline-derived CDR1 and CDR2 are MNHNY and SVGAGI (reference sequence). CDR3 residues: CASSSGQLRPQHF. In nucleotides, the CDR3 is TGTGCCAGCAGTTCAGGACAGTTAAGGCCCCAGCATTTT.

The V gene is TRBV4-3, the J gene TRBJ2-3, with D possibly being TRBD1 (5 bases). The germline gives CDR1 LGHNA, CDR2 YSLEER. This CDR3 is 14 amino acids long. With 0 bases removed from V and 8 bases from J, the gap between germline ends came to 12 bases. CDR3 sequence: CASSQDTGLGTQYF. The CDR3 DNA sequence: TGCGCCAGCAGCCAAGATACAGGATTAGGTACGCAGTATTTT.

The genes are TRBV6-5 and TRBJ1-2, with 9 bases aligning to TRBD1. The CDR3 runs 15 residues. V lost 5 bases to trimming and J lost 4 bases; unmatched junction nucleotides: 8. CDR1 is MNHEY, CDR2 SVGAGI, per germline. CDR3 nucleotides: TGTGCCAGCAGTCTTCGGACAGGGGTTTTCTATGGCTACACCTTC. Translating gives CASSLRTGVFYGYTF.

The rearrangement uses TRBV5-8 and TRBJ1-2, with 9 bases fitting TRBD1. This CDR3 region has 15 residues. J was trimmed by 5 bases and V by 5 bases; bases with no gene match: 10. In germline, CDR1 is SGHTS, CDR2 YDEGEE. CDR3 nucleotide sequence: TGTGCCAGCAGGAAGGACAGGGGTCAACAATATGGCTACACCTTC. Encoded protein: CASRKDRGQQYGYTF.

The J gene is TRBJ2-2, the V gene TRBV3-1 (or the pseudogene TRBV3-2); the D gene is possibly TRBD1 (6 bases). Germline V gene sequence: CDR1 LGHDT, CDR2 YNNKEL (reference sequence). This CDR3 is 16 amino acids long. Trimming cost V 0 bases and J 4 bases, with 12 bases left between them. This chain's CDR3 is CASSQEYRAGTGELFF. CDR3 nucleotide sequence: TGTGCCAGCAGCCAAGAGTACAGGGCGGGCACCGGGGAGCTGTTTTTT.